The 24 T cell receptor beta chains below were found in one sample sequenced in a study of T cells in Graves' hyperthyroidism and ophthalmopathy. RNA transcripts yielded amplified TCR beta CDR3 regions. RT-PCR in the first round (using the HTBI primer set) targeted the TCR CDR3. Via MiXCR, TCRdb re-called the multiplex PCR reads, giving one row per CDR3 protein. The sample lists around 300,000 distinct CDR3 sequences, 12% to 15% seen once, with roughly 8.2% in the top ten. Sequencing was performed on blood. The source is a woman aged 40 to 55 with Graves' hyperthyroidism.

This clonotype was seen a single time. The V and J genes are TRBV19 and TRBJ1-2; no clear D gene. Trimming stripped 5 bases from V and 3 bases from J, with 13 bases between. Germline V gives CDR1 LNHDA, CDR2 SQIVND (reference sequence). This CDR3 contains 14 residues. In DNA form, the CDR3 reads TGTGCCAGTAGTCGAGCCGCACTTTACTATGGCTACACCTTC. Translation: CASSRAALYYGYTF. Full variable domain (remainder filled in from reference TRBV19 and TRBJ1-2): DGGITQSPKYLFRKEGQNVTLSCEQNLNHDAMYWYRQDPGQGLRLIYYSQIVNDFQKGDIAEGYSVSREKKESFPLTVTSAQKNPTAFYLCASSRAALYYGYTFGSGTRLTVV.

This clonotype showed up many times. The rearrangement uses TRBV3-1 and TRBJ1-3; TRBD1 might be the D (5 bases). This CDR3 contains 15 residues. The germline V and J ends were trimmed by 3 bases and 0 bases, with 9 bases remaining between them. Germline V gives CDR1 LGHDT, CDR2 YNNKEL (reference sequence). The DNA of the CDR3 is TGTGCCAGCAGCCATGGGGGGATCTCTGGAAACACCATATATTTT. This gives the protein CASSHGGISGNTIYF. The full variable domain, in which reference TRBV3-1 and TRBJ1-3 provide the parts outside the CDR3, is DTAVSQTPKYLVTQMGNDKSIKCEQNLGHDTMYWYKQDSKKFLKIMFSYNNKELIINETVPNRFSPKSPDKAHLNLHINSLELGDSAVYFCASSHGGISGNTIYFGEGSWLTVV.

The rearrangement links TRBV5-1 to TRBJ1-6; D remains unclear. The germline V gene has CDR1 SGHRS and CDR2 YFSETQ. V lost 1 base and J 6 bases, leaving 8 bases between the germline ends. The CDR3 length is 14 residues. The CDR3 coding sequence is TGCGCCAGCAGCTTGATACGGGGTAATTCACCCCTCCACTTT. It is translated as CASSLIRGNSPLHF.

With regard to this clonotype: A much larger clonotype is one base distant, so this may be a read error. Written as DNA, the CDR3 is TGTGCCGGCAGTACTCAGGGGGCGCACAATGAGCAGTTCTTC. Amino acids: CAGSTQGAHNEQFF. The chain is built from TRBV28 and TRBJ2-1; 8 nucleotides match TRBD1. The CDR3 runs to 14 residues. The germline gives CDR1 MDHEN, CDR2 SYDVKM.

This clonotype was seen many times. The V gene is TRBV3-1, the J gene TRBJ2-5; 14 bases map to TRBD2. This CDR3 is built from 19 residues. Germline lookup yields CDR1 LGHDT and CDR2 YNNKEL (reference sequence). J lost 1 base, V lost 4 bases, and 11 bases had no gene match. The CDR3 DNA sequence: TGTGCCAGCAGCCGTGGGACTAGCGGGAGTGCGTTGTCCCAAGAGACCCAGTACTTC. Translating gives CASSRGTSGSALSQETQYF.

The chain has TRBV29-1 and TRBJ2-1; 13 positions match TRBD2. CDR1 and CDR2 from the germline V gene are SQVTM and ANQGSEA. The length of the CDR3 is 14 residues. Trimming cost V 8 bases and J 10 bases; bases outside gene matches: 11. CDR3 bases: TGCAGCCCCCGAAGACTAGCGGGAGGATGGGAGCAGTTCTTC. Its protein is CSPRRLAGGWEQFF.

This clonotype was seen a few times. The chain carries TRBV18 and TRBJ1-1; 10 nucleotides agree with TRBD1. CDR3 length: 15 residues. CDR1 KGHSH and CDR2 LQKENI come from the germline V gene. V shed 0 bases and J 3 bases; nucleotides not matched to a gene: 1. The CDR3 region is CASSPPGTGDTEAFF. In nucleotides, the CDR3 is TGTGCCAGCTCACCACCAGGGACAGGGGACACTGAAGCTTTCTTT. The whole variable domain, filled in from reference TRBV18 and TRBJ1-1, reads NAGVMQNPRHLVRRRGQEARLRCSPMKGHSHVYWYRQLPEEGLKFMVYLQKENIIDESGMPKERFSAEFPKEGPSILRIQQVVRGDSAAYFCASSPPGTGDTEAFFGQGTRLTVV.

This clonotype was detected many times. This chain uses TRBV13 with TRBJ1-1; 7 nucleotides agree with TRBD1. Looked up from germline, CDR1 is PRHDT and CDR2 is FYEKMQ (reference sequence). The CDR3 has 15 residues. V lost 1 base, J lost 8 bases, and 10 bases stayed unmatched. CDR3 amino acids: CASSLEGVGQVEAFF. The CDR3 nucleotides read TGTGCCAGCAGCTTAGAAGGAGTAGGACAGGTGGAAGCTTTCTTT.

This clonotype appeared many times. The chain recombines TRBV2 with TRBJ2-1, with D hard to call. This CDR3 comprises 12 residues. The V and J ends lost 4 bases and 9 bases respectively, with 10 bases between them. The germline V gene encodes CDR1 SNHLY and CDR2 FYNNEI. CDR3 bases: TGTGCCAGCAGTGGGGTAGTCGTTGAGCAGTTCTTC. Encoded protein: CASSGVVVEQFF. The full variable domain, in which reference TRBV2 and TRBJ2-1 provide the parts outside the CDR3, is EPEVTQTPSHQVTQMGQEVILRCVPISNHLYFYWYRQILGQKVEFLVSFYNNEISEKSEIFDDQFSVERPDGSNFTLKIRSTKLEDSAMYFCASSGVVVEQFFGPGTRLTVL.

This clonotype was detected ten times or more. The chain employs TRBV28 and TRBJ1-5, with TRBD1 matching 7 bases. The junction had 4 bases not matched to a gene; V was cut back by 2 bases and J by 6 bases. The CDR3 is made up of 14 amino acids. Germline V gene sequence: CDR1 MDHEN, CDR2 SYDVKM. The CDR3 bases are TGTGCCAGCAGTTTAAAAGGGACAGTTCAGCCCCAGCATTTT. This codes for CASSLKGTVQPQHF.

This clonotype was seen only a few times. The chain joins TRBV18 to TRBJ1-2; D not resolved. The V gene lost 6 bases and the J gene lost 8 bases, with 19 bases spanning the gap. The V gene's germline CDR1 is KGHSH and CDR2 LQKENI. The CDR3 is made up of 14 amino acids. CDR3 amino acids: CASSPPGGRGGYTF. CDR3 in DNA: TGTGCCAGCTCGCCCCCGGGAGGTCGGGGAGGCTACACCTTC.

V gene TRBV5-1 combines with J gene TRBJ2-2; no firm D call. Deletions cut 0 bases from V and 0 bases from J, with 12 bases between. The CDR3 spans 17 residues. Germline CDR1 and CDR2: SGHRS and YFSETQ. DNA of the CDR3: TGCGCCAGCAGCTTGGTTCGGGCCTTATCGAACACCGGGGAGCTGTTTTTT. Translation gives CASSLVRALSNTGELFF.

This clonotype came up many times. This sequence joins TRBV7-9 and TRBJ2-7; D possibly corresponds to TRBD1 (6 bases). The CDR3 length is 11 residues. The germline CDR1 and CDR2 sequences are SEHNR and FQNEAQ (reference sequence). Trimming left V 5 bases short and J 9 bases short, with 11 bases between. CDR3 nucleotide sequence: TGTGCCAGCAGCAAACAGGGCGGGCAGTACTTC. The encoded protein is CASSKQGGQYF.

This clonotype has at least ten counts. As DNA, the CDR3 is TGTGCCAGCAGCTTAACAGGGGGCAGCGTCGAGCAGTACTTC. It encodes CASSLTGGSVEQYF. The chain is built from TRBV7-2 and TRBJ2-7; the match to TRBD1 covers 9 bases. The CDR3 is 14 residues long. V lost 2 bases to trimming and J lost 6 bases; unmatched junction nucleotides: 5. The germline V gene has CDR1 SGHTA and CDR2 FQGNSA.

About this clonotype itself: One base away lies a much larger clone, so this may be a sequencing read error. The genes are TRBV28 and TRBJ2-1; 11 bases map to TRBD2. Per the germline V gene, CDR1 is MDHEN and CDR2 is SYDVKM. The CDR3 length is 16 residues. The V and J ends lost 2 bases and 6 bases, in that order; junction bases with no gene match: 6. CDR3 loop: CASSLLRLAGRNEQFF. The DNA for the CDR3 is TGTGCCAGCAGTTTACTCAGACTAGCGGGGCGCAATGAGCAGTTCTTC.

V is TRBV5-1 and J is TRBJ2-5, with D tentatively TRBD2 (5 bases). The V and J ends lost 3 bases and 13 bases respectively, with 13 bases between them. CDR3 size: 11 residues. The V gene's germline CDR1 is SGHRS and CDR2 YFSETQ. The CDR3 sequence: CASSYAEEWYF. DNA of the CDR3: TGCGCCAGCAGCTATGCGGAGGAGTGGTACTTC. Filled out from reference TRBV5-1 and TRBJ2-5, the complete variable domain reads KAGVTQTPRYLIKTRGQQVTLSCSPISGHRSVSWYQQTPGQGLQFLFEYFSETQRNKGNFPGRFSGRQFSNSRSEMNVSTLELGDSALYLCASSYAEEWYFGPGTRLLVL.

This clonotype came up many times. The rearrangement uses TRBV27 and TRBJ1-4; possible D gene TRBD1, 6 bases. The CDR3 has 13 amino acids. Trimming removed 3 bases at V and 8 bases at J, with 10 bases between. Germline V CDR1 and CDR2: MNHEY, SMNVEV (reference sequence). CDR3 nucleotides: TGTGCCAGCAGTTTTCGGCAGGGGGAAAAACTGTTTTTT. It specifies CASSFRQGEKLFF.

Only a few counts were recorded for this clonotype. V usage is TRBV7-2 and J usage is TRBJ2-7; 10 bases line up with TRBD2. J was trimmed by 1 base and V by 4 bases; bases with no gene match: 4. Germline V gene data show CDR1 as SGHTA and CDR2 as FQGNSA. CDR3 length: 15 amino acids. This CDR3 is CASSSGLASSYEQYF. CDR3 in DNA: TGTGCCAGCAGCTCGGGACTAGCGAGTTCCTACGAGCAGTACTTC.

This clonotype was seen only a few times. The chain is built from TRBV19 and TRBJ2-5; D tentatively reads TRBD1 or TRBD2 (5 bases each). The CDR3 totals 13 residues. V was trimmed by 4 bases and J by 5 bases, leaving 11 bases between them. Germline V lookup: CDR1 LNHDA, CDR2 SQIVND (reference sequence). This CDR3 reads CASSTGRWETQYF. DNA for the CDR3: TGTGCCAGTAGTACGGGACGTTGGGAGACCCAGTACTTC.

The chain carries TRBV27 and TRBJ2-7; possibly TRBD1 for D (6 bases). Trimming took off 4 bases at V and 0 bases at J, with 16 bases between the two ends. CDR3 size: 16 residues. The germline gives CDR1 MNHEY, CDR2 SMNVEV (reference sequence). The CDR3 sequence is CASSSNRQDSSYEQYF. DNA of the CDR3: TGTGCCAGCAGTTCAAATAGACAGGATTCCTCCTACGAGCAGTACTTC.

This clonotype was seen a single time. This rearrangement joins TRBV2 to TRBJ1-2; 8 bases fit TRBD1. The germline gives CDR1 SNHLY, CDR2 FYNNEI. The CDR3 loop spans 12 amino acids. J was trimmed by 4 bases and V by 6 bases; bases with no gene match: 1. In DNA form, the CDR3 reads TGTGCCAGCAGGCAGGGGGCCTATGGCTACACCTTC. This translates into CASRQGAYGYTF.

This clonotype was detected a few times. CDR3 protein: CASRRVGDTGELFF. CDR3 nucleotides: TGTGCCAGCAGGAGGGTAGGGGACACCGGGGAGCTGTTTTTT. The chain employs TRBV6-1 and TRBJ2-2; perhaps D is TRBD1 or TRBD2 (5 bases each). With 6 bases removed from V and 3 bases from J, the gap between germline ends came to 11 bases. Germline V lookup: CDR1 MNHNS, CDR2 SASEGT. This CDR3 is built from 14 residues.

This clonotype came up many times. V is TRBV20-1 and J is TRBJ2-7; D unresolved. In germline, CDR1 is DFQATT, CDR2 SNEGSKA (reference sequence). This CDR3 contains 15 residues. V was clipped by 4 bases and J by 0 bases, with 16 bases between them. As DNA, the CDR3 is TGCAGTGCTACCGACCCCCGGACGGGCTCCTACGAGCAGTACTTC. Its translation is CSATDPRTGSYEQYF.

This clonotype has ten or more counts. The chain combines TRBV27 with TRBJ1-5; unclear D gene. Germline lookup yields CDR1 MNHEY and CDR2 SMNVEV (reference sequence). V was trimmed by 3 bases and J by 2 bases, leaving 8 bases between them. This CDR3 region has 14 residues. For the CDR3, the DNA is TGTGCCAGCAGTTTTGGAAGGGGCAATCAGCCCCAGCATTTT. As protein: CASSFGRGNQPQHF.